The 11 T cell receptor beta chains presented below share a single source sample, sequenced in a study of molecular identifiers for immune sequencing clone quantification. TCRdb re-called the PCR reads through MiXCR, storing one row per CDR3 protein. Among approximately 90,000 distinct CDR3 sequences, about 21% were seen once, and the ten largest hold approximately 1.1%. The sequenced sample consisted of naive CD8+ T cells from blood, with Jurkat cell RNA spiked in. Regarding subset: FACS-sorted CD8+CD4-CCR7+CD45RA+ naive T cells. The source is a human donor in good health. Some libraries in this study had Jurkat cell RNA spiked in.

This clonotype was found many times. Its ends do not fully match the called genes, so a read error is possible. V gene TRBV4-3 combines with J gene TRBJ2-1; 9 bases line up with TRBD1. The CDR3 is made up of 16 amino acids. Germline values: CDR1 LGHNA, CDR2 YSLEER. The CDR3 region has the DNA TGCGCCAGCAGCAAAGACTGGACAGGGGTTGTTAATGAGCAGTTCTTC. This codes for CASSKDWTGVVNEQFF.

This clonotype appeared many times. This rearrangement joins TRBV6-1 to TRBJ1-1; a weak D match, TRBD1 (5 bases). CDR3 size: 14 residues. Trimming took off 2 bases at V and 2 bases at J, with 9 bases between the two ends. In germline, CDR1 is MNHNS, CDR2 SASEGT. The DNA of the CDR3 is TGTGCCAGCAGTGAACGGGGGATAAACACTGAAGCTTTCTTT. Protein: CASSERGINTEAFF.

Comment on this clonotype: Being one base from a much bigger clone, this may be a read error. The chain is built from TRBV9 and TRBJ1-1; the match to TRBD1 covers 9 bases. This CDR3 comprises 16 residues. CDR1 SGDLS and CDR2 YYNGEE come from the germline V gene. The CDR3 DNA follows: TGTGCCAGCTGCGTAGCCACAGGGGGCTCGGGCACTGAAGCTTTCTTT. Translated, it gives CASCVATGGSGTEAFF.

The chain combines TRBV13 with TRBJ1-5; 7 positions agree with TRBD1. The CDR3 has 15 residues. The ends lost 4 bases at V and 4 bases at J; junction bases unmatched: 7. The germline V gene encodes CDR1 PRHDT and CDR2 FYEKMQ (reference sequence). The CDR3 region has the DNA TGTGCCAGCAGCTCCTTCGGGACAGCAAATCAGCCCCAGCATTTT. Protein product: CASSSFGTANQPQHF.

This clonotype has ten or more counts. This rearrangement joins TRBV13 to TRBJ2-3; D gene uncertain. The V end was cut by 5 bases, the J end by 10 bases, with 16 bases between. There are 13 residues in the CDR3. The germline gives CDR1 PRHDT, CDR2 FYEKMQ (reference sequence). The CDR3 sequence is CASSHATNRAQYF. In nucleotides, the CDR3 is TGTGCCAGCAGCCACGCCACGAATCGGGCGCAGTATTTT.

This clonotype was recorded at least ten times. J is TRBJ2-7 and V is TRBV4-1; the match to TRBD1 covers 9 bases. The length of the CDR3 is 15 residues. The junction had 6 bases not matched to a gene; V was cut back by 3 bases and J by 3 bases. CDR1 is MGHRA and CDR2 is YSYEKL in the germline V gene. CDR3 nucleotides: TGCGCCAGCAGCCAGATCGGGACAGGGCACTACGAGCAGTACTTC. Amino acids: CASSQIGTGHYEQYF.

With regard to this clonotype: A clone one base away is much larger, so this may be a read error. The chain joins TRBV20-1 to TRBJ2-7, with TRBD2 matching over 7 bases. Near its end, the DNA agrees better with TRBJ2-1, so the J call may be wrong. The CDR3 spans 15 residues. Germline V gene sequence: CDR1 DFQATT, CDR2 SNEGSKA (reference sequence). CDR3: CSARPYERRDYEQFF. In nucleotides, the CDR3 is TGCAGTGCTAGACCTTACGAAAGGCGGGACTACGAGCAGTTCTTC.

On this clonotype: This clone may be a read error of a much larger clone one base away. The rearrangement links TRBV16 to TRBJ2-3, with 7 positions matching TRBD1. The CDR3 totals 18 residues. V trimming: 2 bases; J trimming: 9 bases; junction bases outside the gene matches: 20. CDR1 and CDR2 (germline): KGHSY, FQNENV. The DNA for the CDR3 is TGTGCCAGCAGCCAAGAAATGGGACAGCGTATCTCTCCTGGCACGCAGTATTTT. Translating gives CASSQEMGQRISPGTQYF.

A remark on this clonotype: A single base separates this from a much larger clone, so it may be a read error. The chain links TRBV6-1 to TRBJ2-3; D unresolved. Germline loops: CDR1 MNHNS, CDR2 SASEGT. The CDR3 consists of 13 residues. The CDR3: CASSDVITYTQYF. CDR3 coding DNA: TGTGCCAGCAGTGATGTGATCACATATACGCAGTATTTT.

This clonotype has at least ten counts. The rearrangement links TRBV29-1 to TRBJ2-5, with 7 positions matching TRBD1. Germline trimming cut 0 bases from V and 4 bases from J; bases unmatched to any gene: 5. The CDR3 is 14 residues long. Germline V CDR1 and CDR2: SQVTM, ANQGSEA. CDR3 nucleotide sequence: TGCAGCGTTGAAGACGGACAGGTTTTAGAGACCCAGTACTTC. Translated: CSVEDGQVLETQYF.

The J gene is TRBJ1-2, the V gene TRBV6-2 or TRBV6-3, with 10 nucleotides matching TRBD1. V shed 8 bases, J shed 1 base, and the junction held 1 base outside the gene matches. The germline CDR1 and CDR2 sequences are MNHEY and SVGEGT. This CDR3 spans 13 amino acids. Here the CDR3 reads CASRDRGNYGYTF. Written as DNA, the CDR3 is TGTGCCAGCCGGGACAGGGGTAACTATGGCTACACCTTC.